This T cell receptor (beta chain) was recovered during a study of post-analysis software for immune sequencing data. About the research overall: As for disease course, relapsing-remitting, secondary progressive and progressive-relapsing multiple sclerosis were all included.

This clonotype has more than one count but fewer than ten. Its antigen is not known. Every TCR beta cDNA library bore unique molecular identifiers. When 1 to 10 million T cells were used, they gave about 550,000 cDNA molecules. TCRdb called the PCR reads again in MiXCR, with one record for every CDR3 protein. The table records roughly 730,000 distinct CDR3 sequences, about 32% of them present only once. The study's findings and limits: Several TRBV segments occurring more often in patients than controls included TRBV5-6, TRBV5-1 and TRBV20-1. F measure showed strong co-clustering of same-batch samples.

The CDR3 is 16 residues long. Trimming pared 0 bases from V and 3 bases from J, leaving 15 bases between. CDR1 and CDR2 from the germline V gene are SGDLS and YYNGEE. The V and J genes are TRBV9 and TRBJ2-5, with D hard to call. The TCR sequence derives from a girl aged 5-17 years with multiple sclerosis. The sequenced sample was blood. CDR3 DNA: TGTGCCAGCAGCGTAGGCCCCACTCCACCGGAAGAGACCCAGTACTTC. As protein: CASSVGPTPPEETQYF.